The T cell receptor beta chain under discussion was sequenced for a study of T cells after yellow fever vaccination. The junction had 8 bases not matched to a gene; V was cut back by 2 bases and J by 7 bases. There are 16 residues in the CDR3. Germline CDR1 is KGHDR and CDR2 is SFDVKD. TCRdb re-called the 5' RACE reads with MiXCR, one entry per CDR3 protein. The data contain 500,000 to 550,000 distinct CDR3 sequences, around a fifth of them singletons. This clonotype appeared a few times. Sequenced here: PBMCs, sampled about 20 days after the first yellow fever vaccination. The gene calls are TRBV24-1 and TRBJ2-1; 9 bases match TRBD1. This TCR was sampled from a man between 18 and 35 years old who received the YFV17D yellow fever vaccine. CDR3 sequence: CATSDSDGTGLNEQFF. DNA of the CDR3: TGTGCCACCAGTGATTCGGATGGGACAGGGCTTAATGAGCAGTTCTTC.